The 24 T cell receptor beta chains listed next were all sequenced from one sample in a study of response to subunit inactivated influenza vaccine. Via MiXCR, TCRdb re-called the RT-PCR reads, giving one row per CDR3 protein. The sample includes about 580,000 distinct CDR3 sequences, 14% seen only once; the top ten take 11%. Sequencing was performed on PBMCs from blood, taken approximately 13 days after vaccination. The receptor source for this set is a man aged 50 to 59 who received an inactivated influenza vaccine.

This clonotype appeared a few times. The gene calls are TRBV20-1 and TRBJ2-1; TRBD1 might be the D (5 bases). CDR3 length equals 14 residues. The V gene lost 6 bases and the J gene lost 3 bases, with 15 bases spanning the gap. The V gene's germline CDR1 is DFQATT and CDR2 SNEGSKA (reference sequence). In nucleotides, the CDR3 is TGCAGTGCCGGTGGGGCTATAGTCTACAATGAGCAGTTCTTC. Encoded protein: CSAGGAIVYNEQFF.

The chain joins TRBV7-8 to TRBJ1-5, with TRBD1 matching 8 bases. V lost 1 base to trimming and J lost 4 bases; unmatched junction nucleotides: 3. The CDR3 consists of 15 residues. From germline, CDR1 is SGHVS and CDR2 FQNEAQ. CDR3 nucleotide sequence: TGTGCCAGCAGCTTAGGAAACAGGGGGAATCAGCCCCAGCATTTT. Translation: CASSLGNRGNQPQHF. Looking up the rest from reference TRBV7-8 and TRBJ1-5 gives the full variable domain: GAGVSQSPRYKVAKRGQDVALRCDPISGHVSLFWYQQALGQGPEFLTYFQNEAQLDKSGLPSDRFFAERPEGSVSTLKIQRTQQEDSAVYLCASSLGNRGNQPQHFGDGTRLSIL.

The chain uses TRBV20-1 and TRBJ1-4, with D hard to call. The CDR3 extends over 13 amino acids. The germline gives CDR1 DFQATT, CDR2 SNEGSKA (reference sequence). The ends were cut back, 0 bases at V and 5 bases at J, with 7 bases in the middle. CDR3 bases: TGCAGTGCTAGAGACCGGGCCAATGAAAAACTGTTTTTT. Translated: CSARDRANEKLFF.

The gene calls are TRBV6-4 and TRBJ2-3; tentatively, D is TRBD1 (5 bases). Germline V gene sequence: CDR1 MRHNA, CDR2 SNTAGT. The CDR3 extends over 16 amino acids. V dropped 0 bases and J dropped 2 bases, with 12 bases sitting between them. CDR3 loop: CASSDSIQGITDTQYF. The CDR3 DNA sequence: TGTGCCAGCAGTGACTCGATTCAGGGAATCACAGATACGCAGTATTTT.

This clonotype was counted between two and nine times. V and J are TRBV4-1 and TRBJ1-1; 7 bases are shared with TRBD1. This CDR3 is built from 14 residues. V shed 4 bases, J shed 1 base, and the junction held 3 bases outside the gene matches. Looked up from germline, CDR1 is MGHRA and CDR2 is YSYEKL. DNA of the CDR3: TGCGCCAGCAGCCGGGACAGATGGAACACTGAAGCTTTCTTT. It yields the protein CASSRDRWNTEAFF.

This clonotype was picked up one time. The gene calls are TRBV6-1 and TRBJ1-2; the D is unclear. The CDR3 covers 15 residues. Germline V CDR1 and CDR2: MNHNS, SASEGT. V was cut by 2 bases and J by 1 base, with 11 bases left in between. CDR3 in DNA: TGTGCCAGCAGTGAACTGGGATCCAGTAACTATGGCTACACCTTC. Translated: CASSELGSSNYGYTF.

Comment on this clonotype: A read error may be the cause here, since a much bigger clone is one base away. The CDR3 protein is CASSFAGGGEQYF. DNA for the CDR3: TGTGCCAGCAGCTTTGCGGGAGGGGGCGAGCAGTACTTC. V usage is TRBV7-2 and J usage is TRBJ2-7, with 9 bases that match TRBD2. The germline CDR1 and CDR2 sequences are SGHTA and FQGNSA. The CDR3 runs to 13 residues. With 3 bases clipped from V and 6 bases from J, the junction kept 3 bases outside the gene matches.

For this clonotype: One junction end disagrees with the germline gene, perhaps due to a read error. The V and J genes are TRBV4-2 and TRBJ1-5; D remains unclear. Germline V CDR1 and CDR2: LGHNA, YNFKEQ. The CDR3 spans 16 residues. The CDR3 bases are TGTGCCAGCAGCCAAGCTGGCGGACCACCGCATCAGGCCCAGCATTTT. It encodes CASSQAGGPPHQAQHF.

The chain has TRBV20-1 and TRBJ2-3; D remains unclear. CDR1 and CDR2 (germline): DFQATT, SNEGSKA (reference sequence). With 1 base removed from V and 1 base from J, the gap between germline ends came to 9 bases. CDR3 length: 14 amino acids. The CDR3 is CSARGVAGTDTQYF. CDR3 sequence (DNA): TGCAGTGCTAGAGGAGTAGCTGGCACAGATACGCAGTATTTT.

This clonotype has just a few counts. The rearrangement uses TRBV9 and TRBJ2-1; tentatively, D is TRBD2 (5 bases). CDR3 size: 15 residues. CDR1 and CDR2 (germline): SGDLS, YYNGEE. V shed 0 bases and J shed 7 bases, with 14 bases lying between them. CDR3: CASSVGPAPGNEQFF. The CDR3 coding sequence is TGTGCCAGCAGCGTAGGGCCGGCCCCGGGGAATGAGCAGTTCTTC.

This clonotype was seen more than once but under ten times. The rearrangement uses TRBV20-1 and TRBJ2-3; the D gene is possibly TRBD1 (5 bases). The germline V gene has CDR1 DFQATT and CDR2 SNEGSKA (reference sequence). There are 13 residues in the CDR3. V was trimmed by 5 bases and J by 1 base, leaving 10 bases between them. CDR3 in DNA: TGCAGTGCTCAAATAGGGGGCACAGATACGCAGTATTTT. It encodes CSAQIGGTDTQYF.

The chain couples TRBV6-1 to TRBJ2-2; 8 bases line up with TRBD1. J gave up 4 bases and V 7 bases, and 11 bases lay outside the gene matches. This CDR3 contains 16 residues. Germline V gene lookup returns CDR1 MNHNS and CDR2 SASEGT. This CDR3 reads CASNNRDRTTTGELFF. CDR3 sequence (DNA): TGTGCCAGCAACAACCGGGACAGGACTACCACCGGGGAGCTGTTTTTT.

This clonotype has ten or more counts. The genes are TRBV7-9 and TRBJ1-4, with unresolved D. The CDR3 is made up of 16 amino acids. V lost 1 base to trimming and J lost 0 bases, with 9 bases between them. Germline CDR1 SEHNR, CDR2 FQNEAQ (reference sequence). The CDR3 DNA follows: TGTGCCAGCAGCTTAGGTGCCGGGGCAACTAATGAAAAACTGTTTTTT. Translated: CASSLGAGATNEKLFF.

This clonotype was detected a few times. This sequence joins TRBV29-1 and TRBJ1-4; TRBD1 aligns across 8 bases. Trimming cost V 7 bases and J 5 bases; bases outside gene matches: 9. The CDR3 extends over 14 amino acids. Germline V gives CDR1 SQVTM, CDR2 ANQGSEA. CDR3 residues: CSGQSGTGNEKLFF. The CDR3 region has the DNA TGCAGCGGACAGAGCGGGACAGGAAATGAAAAACTGTTTTTT.

V usage is TRBV4-1 and J usage is TRBJ2-1, with 8 nucleotides matching TRBD2. The CDR3 is made up of 15 amino acids. Germline V gene data show CDR1 as MGHRA and CDR2 as YSYEKL. With V trimmed by 5 bases and J by 3 bases, 6 bases remained unmatched. The CDR3 DNA is TGCGCCAGCAGCTCATTTAGCGGGGTCTACAATGAGCAGTTCTTC. Translating it yields CASSSFSGVYNEQFF.

This chain links TRBV7-9 with TRBJ2-1; D could derive from TRBD1 or TRBD2 (5 bases each). Trimming stripped 1 base from V and 4 bases from J, with 14 bases between. Germline V gene sequence: CDR1 SEHNR, CDR2 FQNEAQ (reference sequence). The length of the CDR3 is 16 residues. CDR3 sequence (DNA): TGTGCCAGCAGCTTAGTCGAGGGGCGCGGTTACAATGAGCAGTTCTTC. Protein sequence: CASSLVEGRGYNEQFF.

The chain recombines TRBV29-1 with TRBJ2-1; a possible D gene is TRBD2 (5 bases). This CDR3 is 12 amino acids long. The V end lost 1 base, the J end lost 12 bases, and 13 bases lay between the germline ends. CDR1 is SQVTM, CDR2 ANQGSEA, per germline. CDR3 coding DNA: TGCAGCGTTGAAGGTCTAGCTGGGTTGCAGTTCTTC. Its translation: CSVEGLAGLQFF.

The chain has TRBV5-1 and TRBJ2-7; D is unclear. Germline CDR1 is SGHRS and CDR2 is YFSETQ. The CDR3 is 14 amino acids. Trimming took 0 bases from V and 2 from J, leaving 9 bases between them. CDR3 nucleotide sequence: TGCGCCAGCAGCTTGGATGGGCATCCCTACGAGCAGTACTTC. It specifies CASSLDGHPYEQYF. Using reference TRBV5-1 and TRBJ2-7 for the parts outside the CDR3, the full variable domain is KAGVTQTPRYLIKTRGQQVTLSCSPISGHRSVSWYQQTPGQGLQFLFEYFSETQRNKGNFPGRFSGRQFSNSRSEMNVSTLELGDSALYLCASSLDGHPYEQYFGPGTRLTVT.

V gene TRBV20-1 combines with J gene TRBJ2-1; TRBD2 agrees at 8 bases. Germline CDR1 and CDR2: DFQATT and SNEGSKA (reference sequence). The CDR3 has 15 amino acids. Losses at the gene ends were 1 base for V and 3 bases for J; bases not matched to a gene: 5. The CDR3 here is CSARAPGLGYNEQFF. In DNA, the CDR3 is TGCAGTGCTAGAGCGCCGGGACTAGGCTACAATGAGCAGTTCTTC.

This chain links TRBV10-2 with TRBJ2-2; 9 positions match TRBD2. V was clipped by 3 bases and J by 6 bases; unmatched bases: 14. The CDR3 length is 18 residues. Germline assignment: CDR1 WSHSY and CDR2 SAAADI. CDR3 coding DNA: TGCGCCAGCAGTGACCCCGGGCTAGCGGGACGTTGGTCCGGGGAGCTGTTTTTT. Its translation: CASSDPGLAGRWSGELFF.

CDR3 nucleotide sequence: TGCAGCGTTGCCTCCTTGATGGGAATCAATGAGCAGTTCTTC. Amino acid sequence: CSVASLMGINEQFF. This rearrangement joins TRBV29-1 to TRBJ2-1, with D unclear. Per germline, CDR1 SQVTM and CDR2 ANQGSEA. V lost 4 bases and J lost 6, with 16 bases in between. The CDR3 runs 14 residues.

About this clonotype itself: Its ends do not fully match the called genes, so a read error is possible. This chain joins TRBV7-7 and TRBJ2-5; a weak D match, TRBD2 (5 bases). CDR3 length: 15 amino acids. Germline CDR1 SSHAT, CDR2 FNYEAQ (reference sequence). In DNA, the CDR3 is TGTGCTAGCAGCTTAGAGGGCCGTTTGGGAGAGACCCAGTACTTC. This gives the protein CASSLEGRLGETQYF.

The genes are TRBV5-1 and TRBJ2-7; D is possibly TRBD1 (7 bases). Germline values: CDR1 SGHRS, CDR2 YFSETQ. The length of the CDR3 is 12 residues. V was clipped by 4 bases and J by 9 bases, with 14 bases between them. CDR3: CASSPEGALQYF. CDR3 in DNA: TGCGCCAGCAGCCCGGAGGGGGCTTTGCAGTACTTC.

This clonotype was seen only a few times. The chain uses TRBV29-1 and TRBJ1-1; the D gene is possibly TRBD1 (6 bases). CDR3 length: 12 amino acids. Looked up from germline, CDR1 is SQVTM and CDR2 is ANQGSEA. Between the trimmed V and J ends, which lost 7 bases and 3 bases, there was a span of 12 bases. CDR3: CSARQVDTEAFF. CDR3 in DNA: TGCAGCGCCCGACAGGTGGACACTGAAGCTTTCTTT.